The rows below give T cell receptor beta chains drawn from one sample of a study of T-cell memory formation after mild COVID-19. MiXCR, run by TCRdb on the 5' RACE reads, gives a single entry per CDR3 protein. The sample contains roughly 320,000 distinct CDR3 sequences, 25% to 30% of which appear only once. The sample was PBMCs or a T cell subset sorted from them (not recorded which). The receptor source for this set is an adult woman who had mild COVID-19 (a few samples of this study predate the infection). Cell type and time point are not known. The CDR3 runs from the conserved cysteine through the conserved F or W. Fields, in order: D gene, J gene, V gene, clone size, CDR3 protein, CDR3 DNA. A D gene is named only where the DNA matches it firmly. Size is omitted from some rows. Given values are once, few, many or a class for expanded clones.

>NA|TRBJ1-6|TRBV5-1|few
CASSEHLNSPLHF
TGCGCCAGCAGCGAGCACCTTAATTCACCCCTCCACTTT
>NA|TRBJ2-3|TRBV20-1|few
CSASNPGGMLDTQYF
TGCAGTGCTAGCAACCCCGGGGGCATGTTAGATACGCAGTATTTT
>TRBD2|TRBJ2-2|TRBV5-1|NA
CASSPGGPNTGGELFF
TGCGCCAGCAGCCCGGGGGGGCCAAACACTGGCGGGGAGCTGTTTTTT
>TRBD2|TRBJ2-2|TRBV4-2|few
CAIGTSGTTGELFF
TGTGCCATCGGGACTAGCGGGACCACCGGGGAGCTGTTTTTT
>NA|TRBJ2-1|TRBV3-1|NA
CASSPPDGTTNNEQFF
TGTGCCAGCAGCCCCCCGGACGGGACCACCAACAATGAGCAGTTCTTC
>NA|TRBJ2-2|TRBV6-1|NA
CASSEVGSAVTGELFF
TGTGCCAGCAGTGAAGTGGGTAGCGCCGTCACCGGGGAGCTGTTTTTT
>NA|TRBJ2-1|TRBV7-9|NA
CASSSSTYRGAQFF
TGTGCCAGCAGCTCATCCACCTACCGGGGCGCGCAGTTCTTC
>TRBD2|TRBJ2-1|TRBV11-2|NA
CASSPKRDEQFF
TGTGCCAGCAGCCCCAAGCGGGACGAGCAGTTCTTC
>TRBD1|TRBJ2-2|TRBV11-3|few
CATQGYWELFF
TGTGCCACACAGGGGTACTGGGAGCTGTTTTTT
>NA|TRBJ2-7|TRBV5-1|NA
CASSFVGGNTYEQYF
TGCGCCAGCAGCTTCGTCGGGGGAAATACCTACGAGCAGTACTTC
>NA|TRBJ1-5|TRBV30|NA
CAWSVLGLSNQPQHF
TGTGCCTGGAGTGTACTGGGACTCAGCAATCAGCCCCAGCATTTT
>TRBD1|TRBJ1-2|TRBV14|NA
CASSQSRIGRGTGPSHTF
TGTGCCAGCAGCCAATCTCGAATTGGAAGAGGGACAGGACCTTCCCACACCTTC
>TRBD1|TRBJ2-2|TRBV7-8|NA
CASSFRQGTNTGELFF
TGTGCCAGCAGCTTTAGACAGGGGACGAACACCGGGGAGCTGTTTTTT
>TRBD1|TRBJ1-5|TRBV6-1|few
CASSERRGQGRYQPQHF
TGTGCCAGCAGTGAAAGGCGGGGACAGGGAAGGTATCAGCCCCAGCATTTT
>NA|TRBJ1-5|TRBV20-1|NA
CSAGQSMMARGADQPQHF
TGCAGTGCTGGCCAATCGATGATGGCTCGGGGGGCCGATCAGCCCCAGCATTTT
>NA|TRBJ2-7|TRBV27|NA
CASRDGSGEQYF
TGTGCCAGCAGAGATGGGTCTGGCGAGCAGTACTTC
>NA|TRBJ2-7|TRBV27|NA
CASSPTKADSYEQYF
TGTGCCAGCAGTCCGACAAAGGCGGACTCCTACGAGCAGTACTTC
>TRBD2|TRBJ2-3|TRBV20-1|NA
CSAREPGLAGGGTDTQYF
TGCAGTGCTAGAGAACCGGGACTAGCGGGGGGGGGAACAGATACGCAGTATTTT
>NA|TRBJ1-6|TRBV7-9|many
CATDISGDSYNSPLHF
TGTGCCACCGATATCAGTGGGGACTCCTATAATTCACCCCTCCACTTT
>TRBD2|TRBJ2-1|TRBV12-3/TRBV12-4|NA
CASSDPGTSGIRNEQFF
TGTGCCAGCAGTGATCCCGGGACTAGCGGGATAAGGAATGAGCAGTTCTTC
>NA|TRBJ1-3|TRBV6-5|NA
CASSYTRADTIYF
TGTGCCAGCAGTTACACCCGAGCAGACACCATATATTTT
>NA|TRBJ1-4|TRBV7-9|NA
CASSPGRGDEKLFF
TGTGCCAGCAGCCCGGGACGAGGGGATGAAAAACTGTTTTTT
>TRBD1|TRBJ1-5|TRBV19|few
CASSILGTGRQPQHF
TGTGCCAGTAGTATTTTAGGGACAGGACGTCAGCCCCAGCATTTT
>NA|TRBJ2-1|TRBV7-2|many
CASSAVLLGRDNEQFF
TGTGCCAGCAGCGCCGTGTTACTGGGCAGGGACAATGAGCAGTTCTTC
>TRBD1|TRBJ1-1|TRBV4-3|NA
CASSQVDRDTEAFF
TGCGCCAGCAGCCAAGTAGACAGGGACACTGAAGCTTTCTTT
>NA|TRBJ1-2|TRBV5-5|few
CASSSPNLEGYGYTF
TGTGCCAGCAGCTCTCCTAATTTGGAGGGCTATGGCTACACCTTC
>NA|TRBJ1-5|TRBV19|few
CASSILVLKTASNQPQHF
TGTGCCAGTAGTATCTTAGTGTTGAAGACCGCTAGCAATCAGCCCCAGCATTTT
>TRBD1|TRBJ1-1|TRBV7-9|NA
CASSFRRGRDTEAFF
TGTGCCAGCAGCTTCAGGAGGGGGCGCGACACTGAAGCTTTCTTT
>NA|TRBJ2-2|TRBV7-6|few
CASSLGRGSTGELFF
TGTGCCAGCAGCTTAGGGCGGGGTAGCACCGGGGAGCTGTTTTTT
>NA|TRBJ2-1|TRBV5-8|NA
CANRRGTYNEQFF
TGTGCCAACAGACGGGGAACCTACAATGAGCAGTTCTTC
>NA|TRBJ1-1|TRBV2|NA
CASTEDPASTEAFF
TGTGCCAGCACAGAGGATCCAGCTAGCACTGAAGCTTTCTTT